The 22 T cell receptor beta chains below were found in one sample sequenced in a study of blood T cells in healthy people across ages. A second PCR, run for about 7 to 11 cycles, used a sample-barcoded 5' primer plus a J-beta primer mix. TCRdb used MiXCR to reprocess the 5' RACE reads, holding one entry per CDR3 protein. The sample carries fewer than 700,000 distinct CDR3 sequences, roughly 48% recorded once. The sample was blood. Receptor source: a man at least 80 years old in good health.

There are a few counts of this clonotype. The DNA of the CDR3 is TGTGCCAGCAGTGAAGGGACTAGCGGGAGCCCGGGTGAGCAGTTCTTC. Its translation is CASSEGTSGSPGEQFF. The rearrangement links TRBV6-1 to TRBJ2-1; TRBD2 agrees at 13 bases. The CDR3 runs to 16 residues. With V trimmed by 1 base and J by 9 bases, 6 bases remained unmatched. Germline V gene sequence: CDR1 MNHNS, CDR2 SASEGT.

The chain carries TRBV7-8 and TRBJ2-3, with 7 bases identical to TRBD2. The trim removed 1 base at V and 2 bases at J, leaving 6 bases unmatched. The CDR3 spans 16 residues. CDR1 is SGHVS and CDR2 is FQNEAQ in the germline V gene. In DNA form, the CDR3 reads TGTGCCAGCAGCTTAGGGGGACTATCCCACACAGATACGCAGTATTTT. Encoded protein: CASSLGGLSHTDTQYF.

This rearrangement joins TRBV14 to TRBJ2-7; D is uncertain. The V end lost 0 bases, the J end lost 4 bases, and 7 bases lay between the germline ends. The CDR3 loop spans 13 amino acids. The germline V gene encodes CDR1 SGHDN and CDR2 FVKESK. The CDR3 here is CASSQDNWYEQYF. Written as DNA, the CDR3 is TGTGCCAGCAGCCAAGATAACTGGTACGAGCAGTACTTC.

This clonotype was detected a few times. This chain joins TRBV4-3 and TRBJ2-5; 7 bases match TRBD2. CDR1 and CDR2 (germline): LGHNA, YSLEER. The CDR3 sequence is 15 residues long. V dropped 0 bases and J dropped 3; count of bases not matched to a gene: 4. CDR3 nucleotides: TGCGCCAGCAGCCAAGATGGCGGGAGTGAAGAGACCCAGTACTTC. It is translated as CASSQDGGSEETQYF.

In this sample, this clonotype turned up a few times. The chain employs TRBV7-2 and TRBJ2-3, with 14 bases identical to TRBD2. Per germline, CDR1 SGHTA and CDR2 FQGNSA. CDR3 length: 16 residues. J lost 7 bases, V lost 5 bases, and 8 bases had no gene match. CDR3 DNA sequence: TGTGCCAGCAGCCCGGGACTAGCGGGAGCCCCGTATACGCAGTATTTT. Protein sequence: CASSPGLAGAPYTQYF.

DNA for the CDR3: TGCAGTGTATTTAGGGCCTACGAGCAGTACTTC. As protein: CSVFRAYEQYF. V usage is TRBV20-1 and J usage is TRBJ2-7; D is ambiguous. CDR3 length equals 11 residues. From germline, CDR1 is DFQATT and CDR2 SNEGSKA (reference sequence). Trimming stripped 7 bases from V and 2 bases from J, with 9 bases between.

The chain links TRBV15 to TRBJ2-1; 11 bases fit TRBD2. J was trimmed by 6 bases and V by 5 bases; bases with no gene match: 6. The CDR3 is 15 residues long. Germline V gives CDR1 LNHNV, CDR2 YYDKDF (reference sequence). CDR3 in amino acids: CATSPGLAGGNEQFF. The CDR3 nucleotides are TGTGCCACCAGCCCCGGGCTAGCGGGAGGCAATGAGCAGTTCTTC.

The J gene is TRBJ2-3, the V gene TRBV28; D is perhaps TRBD2 (6 bases). Trimming removed 7 bases from V and 4 bases from J, with 18 bases in between. The CDR3 spans 15 residues. Germline lookup yields CDR1 MDHEN and CDR2 SYDVKM. The CDR3 region is CASILSGARADTQYF. Written as DNA, the CDR3 is TGTGCCAGCATCCTCTCGGGAGCGCGAGCAGATACGCAGTATTTT.

This clonotype was seen at least ten times. The rearrangement links TRBV6-6 to TRBJ1-2; 8 bases fit TRBD1. CDR1 and CDR2 (germline): MNHNY, SVGAGI (reference sequence). There are 12 residues in the CDR3. V lost 7 bases, J lost 8 bases, and 6 bases stayed unmatched. This chain's CDR3 is CASTKTGEGYTF. The CDR3 nucleotides read TGTGCCAGCACCAAGACAGGGGAAGGCTACACCTTC.

A word on this clonotype: One base away lies a much larger clone, so this may be a sequencing read error. V usage is TRBV6-5 and J usage is TRBJ1-2; no clear D gene. The CDR3 spans 14 residues. Trimming took 2 bases from V and 3 from J, leaving 10 bases between them. CDR1 is MNHEY and CDR2 is SVGAGI in the germline V gene. CDR3 residues: CASSYAKGYYGYTF. CDR3 DNA: TGTGCCAGCAGTTACGCGAAAGGCTACTATGGCTACACCTTC.

The genes are TRBV20-1 and TRBJ1-1, with D unclear. Trimming cost V 2 bases and J 1 base, with 8 bases left between them. The CDR3 contains 13 residues. Germline CDR1 reads DFQATT; CDR2 reads SNEGSKA (reference sequence). In DNA, the CDR3 is TGCAGTGCTAGACTGGGTACGAACACTGAAGCTTTCTTT. It is translated as CSARLGTNTEAFF.

In this sample, this clonotype turned up a few times. V and J are TRBV6-2 or TRBV6-3 and TRBJ2-3; TRBD2 might be the D (5 bases). The germline V gene has CDR1 MNHEY and CDR2 SVGEGT. This CDR3 is built from 15 residues. Trimming cost V 4 bases and J 1 base, with 12 bases left between them. The CDR3 is CASSFQADGTDTQYF. The CDR3 DNA is TGTGCCAGCAGTTTCCAAGCGGACGGCACAGATACGCAGTATTTT.

Written as DNA, the CDR3 is TGTGCCAGCAGTCCCCAACTAGCGGGAGGTGAGCAGTACTTC. Protein: CASSPQLAGGEQYF. J is TRBJ2-7 and V is TRBV28; 12 bases fit TRBD2. Trimming removed 5 bases from V and 7 bases from J; junction bases left unmatched: 6. This CDR3 comprises 14 residues. Germline assignment: CDR1 MDHEN and CDR2 SYDVKM. Complete variable domain (other parts from reference TRBV28 and TRBJ2-7): DVKVTQSSRYLVKRTGEKVFLECVQDMDHENMFWYRQDPGLGLRLIYFSYDVKMKEKGDIPEGYSVSREKKERFSLILESASTNQTSMYLCASSPQLAGGEQYFGPGTRLTVT.

In nucleotides, the CDR3 is TGCGCCAGCGGCGTTGAAACAAATCTCGGACACGGGGAGCTGTTTTTT. This encodes CASGVETNLGHGELFF. The V gene is TRBV5-1, the J gene TRBJ2-2, with D tentatively TRBD1 (5 bases). V gave up 7 bases and J gave up 7 bases, with 23 bases separating them. The germline V gene has CDR1 SGHRS and CDR2 YFSETQ. This CDR3 is 16 amino acids long.

The CDR3 sequence is CASSYGLKGGINYGYTF. The CDR3, as DNA: TGTGCCAGCAGTTACGGCTTGAAAGGGGGAATTAACTATGGCTACACCTTC. The chain links TRBV6-5 to TRBJ1-2, with D possibly TRBD1 on 6 matching bases. The CDR3 loop spans 17 amino acids. Germline CDR1 MNHEY, CDR2 SVGAGI. V was shortened by 2 bases and J by 1 base, with 17 bases between the two germline ends.

The rearrangement links TRBV7-2 to TRBJ2-1; 9 positions agree with TRBD2. The J segment lost 7 bases and the V segment lost 0 bases, leaving 10 bases of the junction unmatched. CDR3 size: 17 residues. Germline V gene data show CDR1 as SGHTA and CDR2 as FQGNSA. The CDR3 bases are TGTGCCAGCAGCTTAGCCTCCGGGACTAGCAGGAGGAATGAGCAGTTCTTC. This sequence encodes CASSLASGTSRRNEQFF.

V is TRBV7-9 and J is TRBJ2-1; 8 bases agree with TRBD1. This CDR3 is 14 amino acids long. V shed 1 base and J 7 bases; nucleotides not matched to a gene: 3. The germline V gene encodes CDR1 SEHNR and CDR2 FQNEAQ (reference sequence). The CDR3 nucleotides are TGTGCCAGCAGCTTAGAGGGGACAGGAAATGAGCAGTTCTTC. This codes for CASSLEGTGNEQFF.

The CDR3 reads CASSEKDRNTEAFF. In DNA, the CDR3 is TGTGCCAGCAGTGAAAAGGACAGAAACACTGAAGCTTTCTTT. The chain carries TRBV6-1 and TRBJ1-1, with a possible D match to TRBD1 (6 bases). Germline assignment: CDR1 MNHNS and CDR2 SASEGT. The CDR3 loop spans 14 amino acids. Trimming pared 2 bases from V and 2 bases from J, leaving 9 bases between.

The rearrangement uses TRBV27 and TRBJ2-3, with a tentative D call TRBD2 (6 bases). The CDR3 covers 18 residues. Germline-derived CDR1 and CDR2 are MNHEY and SMNVEV (reference sequence). Trimming removed 5 bases from V and 0 bases from J, with 21 bases in between. CDR3 amino acids: CASSHEYPTGTSTDTQYF. The CDR3 DNA is TGTGCCAGCAGTCACGAGTATCCGACTGGGACTAGCACAGATACGCAGTATTTT.

The chain employs TRBV6-5 and TRBJ2-3; TRBD1 agrees at 7 bases. After removal of 0 bases from V and 1 base from J, the junction contained 1 base not matched to a gene. Per the germline V gene, CDR1 is MNHEY and CDR2 is SVGAGI. The length of the CDR3 is 15 residues. The CDR3 protein is CASSYSTGRTDTQYF. As DNA, the CDR3 is TGTGCCAGCAGTTACTCGACAGGGCGCACAGATACGCAGTATTTT.

The CDR3 here is CAIRQSLNTEAFF. CDR3 sequence (DNA): TGTGCCATCCGACAGAGCCTTAACACTGAAGCTTTCTTT. J is TRBJ1-1 and V is TRBV7-2; D might be TRBD1 (5 bases). The V and J ends lost 10 bases and 2 bases respectively, with 14 bases between them. Germline V gives CDR1 SGHTA, CDR2 FQGNSA. The CDR3 is 13 residues long. Based on the CDR3 plus reference TRBV7-2 and TRBJ1-1, the full variable domain is GAGVSQSPSNKVTEKGKDVELRCDPISGHTALYWYRQSLGQGLEFLIYFQGNSAPDKSGLPSDRFSAERTGGSVSTLTIQRTQQEDSAVYLCAIRQSLNTEAFFGQGTRLTVV.

The chain combines TRBV7-9 with TRBJ2-3; the D is unclear. In germline, CDR1 is SEHNR, CDR2 FQNEAQ (reference sequence). This CDR3 has 12 amino acids. Trimming removed 6 bases at V and 2 bases at J, with 6 bases between. The CDR3 sequence is CASSQPTDTQYF. The CDR3 coding sequence is TGTGCCAGCAGTCAACCCACAGATACGCAGTATTTT. Full variable domain (outside the CDR3, taken from reference TRBV7-9 and TRBJ2-3): DTGVSQNPRHKITKRGQNVTFRCDPISEHNRLYWYRQTLGQGPEFLTYFQNEAQLEKSRLLSDRFSAERPKGSFSTLEIQRTEQGDSAMYLCASSQPTDTQYFGPGTRLTVL.